What follows is one TCR beta chain and its context. This record comes from a study of T cell responses to AZD1222 COVID-19 vaccine. Germline loops: CDR1 SEHNR, CDR2 FQNEAQ (reference sequence). The CDR3 length is 14 residues. V lost 8 bases and J lost 1, with 14 bases in between. Assay: immunoSEQ multiplex PCR; the TCRdb copy retains only in-frame clones and omits some. The sample lists more than 120,000 clones, approximately 91% occurring once. The sequence was obtained from an adult who received the MenACWY meningococcal vaccine as a control. The chain combines TRBV7-9 with TRBJ1-1; tentative D call: TRBD1 (5 bases). The sequencing used peripheral blood, collected 28 days after the second dose of the MenACWY control vaccine. CDR3 coding DNA: TGTGCCAGCCGTCCGGGTGGGGCGAACACTGAAGCTTTCTTT. It is translated as CASRPGGANTEAFF.